The TCR beta chain under discussion was sequenced for a study of preoperative IRX-2 immunotherapy in early breast cancer. Documented treatment: preoperative locoregional IRX-2 cytokine immunotherapy. Patients received preoperative, locoregional IRX-2 cytokine immunotherapy in a phase Ib study. Germline assignment: CDR1 GTSNPN and CDR2 SVGIG (reference sequence). Trimming left V 5 bases short and J 6 bases short, with 12 bases between. The CDR3 is 12 residues long. The data were produced by immunoSEQ multiplex PCR, yet TCRdb's version contains in-frame clones alone and is incomplete. Of about 6,600 clones listed, around 74% are singletons.

The chain links TRBV30 to TRBJ2-3; D is undetermined. This specimen was tumor tissue, taken before IRX-2 immunotherapy. This TCR was recovered from a human donor with breast cancer. CDR3: CAWLSVGDTQYF. The CDR3 nucleotides read TGTGCCTGGTTGTCCGTAGGGGATACGCAGTATTTT.